The T cell receptor beta chain described here comes from a study of shared clonotypes between healthy human individuals. This clone has more than one count but fewer than ten. The antigen remains unidentified. Donors were Caucasian adults residing in Nashville, Tennessee, USA. The protocol was immunoSEQ multiplex PCR, while the TCRdb copy is restricted to in-frame clones and leaves out a portion. The sample consists of some 2.4 million clones, 93% of them appearing once. Study results and caveats: Clonotypes which were not shared had lower generation probabilities than clonotypes that all four donors shared. There were few donors, and this limited the genetic and exposure-history diversity represented.

CDR3 length equals 16 residues. V was pared by 3 bases and J by 0 bases, with 7 bases of the junction left unmatched. Germline CDR1 is MNHNS and CDR2 is SASEGT. This TCR was recovered from a man aged 18 to 30 in good health. Some clones in this sample may be carry-over from other donors' samples. The sequenced sample consisted of naive CD4+ T cells from PBMCs. Subset here: CD45RA+ positively selected. The rearrangement links TRBV6-1 to TRBJ1-1; TRBD1 agrees at 7 bases. CDR3 sequence (DNA): TGTGCCAGCAGTGAGCCCTACCAGGGGGTGAACACTGAAGCTTTCTTT. Encoded protein: CASSEPYQGVNTEAFF.